This TCR beta chain was identified in a study of cytomegalovirus exposure and HLA in healthy donors. At the level of the study: In a previous analysis, 100 million to 140 million unique TCR beta sequences were found from about 179 million T cells.

As to this clone: The antigen is unknown.

Study results and caveats: The study put roughly 160 TCR beta chains on its list as cytomegalovirus-associated.

After removal of 4 bases from V and 1 base from J, the junction contained 6 bases not matched to a gene. This CDR3 is built from 16 residues. CDR1 is LGHNA and CDR2 is YNFKEQ in the germline V gene. Use of 60 Vbeta and 13 Jbeta primers characterized the PCR. Generated by immunoSEQ multiplex PCR, the TCRdb table keeps only in-frame clones and is missing some. The data hold more than 85,000 clones, with around 83% observed a single time. Sequencing was carried out using PBMCs. The clonotype was recovered from an older woman in good health and CMV-seropositive. The chain joins TRBV4-2 to TRBJ2-2, with TRBD2 identical over 7 bases. This CDR3 is CASSPRGGRNTGELFF. CDR3 nucleotides: TGTGCCAGCAGCCCCCGGGGCGGGAGGAACACCGGGGAGCTGTTTTTT.